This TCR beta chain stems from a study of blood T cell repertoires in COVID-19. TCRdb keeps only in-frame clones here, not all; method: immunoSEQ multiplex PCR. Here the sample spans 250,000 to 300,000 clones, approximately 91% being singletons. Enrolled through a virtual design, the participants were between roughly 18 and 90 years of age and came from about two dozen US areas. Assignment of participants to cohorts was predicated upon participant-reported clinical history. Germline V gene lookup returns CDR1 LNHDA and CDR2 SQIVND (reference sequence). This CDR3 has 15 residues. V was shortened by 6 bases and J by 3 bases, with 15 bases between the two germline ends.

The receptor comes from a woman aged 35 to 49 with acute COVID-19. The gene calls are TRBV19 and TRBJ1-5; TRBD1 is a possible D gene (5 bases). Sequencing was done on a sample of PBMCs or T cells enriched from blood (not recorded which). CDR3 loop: CASRNLTVSNQPQHF. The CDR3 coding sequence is TGTGCCAGTAGAAACCTGACAGTTTCCAATCAGCCCCAGCATTTT. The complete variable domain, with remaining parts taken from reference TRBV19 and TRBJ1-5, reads DGGITQSPKYLFRKEGQNVTLSCEQNLNHDAMYWYRQDPGQGLRLIYYSQIVNDFQKGDIAEGYSVSREKKESFPLTVTSAQKNPTAFYLCASRNLTVSNQPQHFGDGTRLSIL.